This T cell receptor (beta chain) was recovered during a study of early T cells in non-severe SARS-CoV-2 infection. At the level of the study: Bulk RNA taken from unsorted whole blood was sequenced, leaving chains unpaired.

Unique molecular identifiers were affixed to single, distinct cDNA molecules. TCRdb passed the 5' RACE reads through MiXCR, listing each CDR3 protein once. The top ten clones hold 8.5% to 10% of a sample with some 49,000 distinct CDR3 sequences, over 9.5% of them seen once. Notes on this clonotype: Its matching antigen is unknown.

General observations from the study: Anti-spike CD8 specificities were favored by VDJdb matching, whose results missed private and CD4 specificities.

This CDR3 has 13 residues. V lost 7 bases, J lost 1 base, and 9 bases lay in between. CDR1 is MNHEY and CDR2 is SVGAGI in the germline V gene. The sample comprised whole blood. This chain uses TRBV6-5 with TRBJ2-3; D is unresolved. The receptor was derived from an adult who was a healthcare worker with PCR-confirmed SARS-CoV-2 infection or an uninfected control (not recorded which). The CDR3 here is CASIQPGTDTQYF. CDR3 nucleotide sequence: TGTGCCAGCATTCAGCCGGGCACAGATACGCAGTATTTT.